This T cell receptor beta chain was recovered during a study of blood T cell repertoires in COVID-19. This CDR3 contains 15 residues. With 2 bases removed from V and 9 bases from J, the gap between germline ends came to 17 bases. CDR1 is MNHNS and CDR2 is SASEGT in the germline V gene. TCRdb's table, derived via immunoSEQ multiplex PCR, lists solely in-frame clones and lacks some. This table has 140,000 to 150,000 clones, roughly 75% appearing once. The clonotype originates from a woman between 45 and 60 years old who had recovered from COVID-19. The source material was PBMCs or T cells enriched from blood (not recorded which). The chain uses TRBV6-1 and TRBJ1-3; D is unresolved. The chain's CDR3 is CASSEYDNVGVTIYF. DNA for the CDR3: TGTGCCAGCAGTGAATACGATAACGTAGGAGTCACCATATATTTT.